This T cell receptor (beta chain) was profiled in a study of T-cell memory formation after mild COVID-19. Study-wide background: TCR clusters were largely donor specific.

The CDR3 totals 14 residues. Per germline, CDR1 KGHSH and CDR2 LQKENI. Trimming left V 3 bases short and J 5 bases short, with 10 bases between. In its sample, this clonotype was seen a few times. Its antigen is unknown. Study findings and constraints: Contracting clones from day 15 to 85 showed balanced CD4/CD8; later expanders favored CD4+. The study found contracting CD4+ clones mainly in CM and EM and contracting CD8+ clones in EMRA.

A single record per CDR3 protein comes from TCRdb applying MiXCR to the 5' RACE reads. Of tens of thousands of distinct CDR3 sequences listed, 16% were seen once; the top ten hold roughly 30%. This TCR was recovered from an adult woman who had mild COVID-19 (a few samples of this study predate the infection). Cell type and time point are not known. The specimen was PBMCs or a T cell subset sorted from them (not recorded which). V gene TRBV18 combines with J gene TRBJ2-2; TRBD2 might be the D (5 bases). CDR3 nucleotide sequence: TGTGCCAGCTCACCGAGTTCGGGGACCGGGGAGCTGTTTTTT. Its translation is CASSPSSGTGELFF.